This T cell receptor (beta chain) was identified in a study of CD4+ T cells in melanoma (dated by TCRdb to 2021 to 2024). Looking at the study overall: The study investigated neoantigen-specific CD4+ T cells in human melanoma. General study outcomes and caveats: Neoantigen-specific CD4+ T cells in melanoma were reported to show diverse differentiation states. The report described a correlation between neoantigen-specific CD4+ T cells and the function of CD8+ T cells, macrophages and B cells.

According to the germline V gene (reference sequence), CDR1 reads LNHNV and CDR2 reads YYDKDF. V lost 2 bases and J lost 5 bases; the stretch between them is 10 bases long. The CDR3 runs 14 amino acids, cysteine and phenylalanine included. The kept DNA is CDR3 alone, 42 bases in frame from the first base. Libraries were built with the immunoSEQ multiplex PCR assay. In TCRdb, the immuneACCESS table is reduced to in-frame sequences with V and J assigned. These tables do not hold every clone; where another copy was compared, an unresolved V gene accounts for under half, and the others remain unexplained. Present in this sample are about 140,000 clones, roughly 91% of which were seen just once. The ten largest make up roughly 1.4% of the sample. Regarding this clone: Its antigen specificity is not known. No much larger clonotype is one base removed from it; base qualities were not supplied.

Patients with melanoma were used as donors. The chain employs TRBV15 and TRBJ2-1; a tentative D call is TRBD1 (6 bases match). The receptor was derived from a human donor with melanoma. The DNA sequence follows: TGTGCCACCAGCAGATCATACAGGGACAATGAGCAGTTCTTC. This gives the protein CATSRSYRDNEQFF.